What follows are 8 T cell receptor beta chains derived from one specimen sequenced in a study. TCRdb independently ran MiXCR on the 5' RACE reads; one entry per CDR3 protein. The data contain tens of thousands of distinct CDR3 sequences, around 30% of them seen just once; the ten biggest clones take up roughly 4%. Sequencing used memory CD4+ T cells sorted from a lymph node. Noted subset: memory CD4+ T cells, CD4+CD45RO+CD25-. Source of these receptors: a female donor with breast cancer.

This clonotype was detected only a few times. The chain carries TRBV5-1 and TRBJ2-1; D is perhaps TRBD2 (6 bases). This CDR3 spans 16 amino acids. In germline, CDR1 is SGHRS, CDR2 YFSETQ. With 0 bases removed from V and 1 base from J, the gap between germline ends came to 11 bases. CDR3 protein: CASSLDTSRSYNEQFF. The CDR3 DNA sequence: TGCGCCAGCAGCTTGGATACTAGCCGATCCTACAATGAGCAGTTCTTC. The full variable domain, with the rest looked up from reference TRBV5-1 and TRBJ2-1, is KAGVTQTPRYLIKTRGQQVTLSCSPISGHRSVSWYQQTPGQGLQFLFEYFSETQRNKGNFPGRFSGRQFSNSRSEMNVSTLELGDSALYLCASSLDTSRSYNEQFFGPGTRLTVL.

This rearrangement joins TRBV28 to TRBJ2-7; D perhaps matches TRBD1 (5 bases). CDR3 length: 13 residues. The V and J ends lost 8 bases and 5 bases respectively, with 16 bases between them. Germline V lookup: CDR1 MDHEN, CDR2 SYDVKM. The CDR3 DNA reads TGTGCCAGCCGATCTACTAACAGGAACGAGCAGTACTTC. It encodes CASRSTNRNEQYF.

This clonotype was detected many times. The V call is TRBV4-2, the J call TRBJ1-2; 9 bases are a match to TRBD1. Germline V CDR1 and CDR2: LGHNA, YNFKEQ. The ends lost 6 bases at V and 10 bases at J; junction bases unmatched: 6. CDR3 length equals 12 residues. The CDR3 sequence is CASSTTGGDYTF. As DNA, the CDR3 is TGTGCCAGCAGTACGACAGGGGGTGACTACACCTTC.

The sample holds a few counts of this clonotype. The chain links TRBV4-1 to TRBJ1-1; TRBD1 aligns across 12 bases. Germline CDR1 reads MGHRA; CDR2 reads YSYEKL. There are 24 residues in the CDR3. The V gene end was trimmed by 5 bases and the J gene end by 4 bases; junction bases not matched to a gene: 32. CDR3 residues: CASSYKRHSGTGGERGVSSTEAFF. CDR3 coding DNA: TGCGCCAGCAGCTACAAAAGACATTCCGGGACAGGGGGCGAGAGGGGGGTTTCGAGCACTGAAGCTTTCTTT.

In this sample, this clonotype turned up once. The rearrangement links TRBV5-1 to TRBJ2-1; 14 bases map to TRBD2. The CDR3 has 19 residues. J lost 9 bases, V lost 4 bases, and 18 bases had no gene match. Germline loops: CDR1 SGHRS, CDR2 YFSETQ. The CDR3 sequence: CASSLRLAGGPRLSGEQFF. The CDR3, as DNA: TGCGCCAGCAGCCTCCGACTAGCGGGAGGGCCTCGATTATCCGGTGAGCAGTTCTTC.

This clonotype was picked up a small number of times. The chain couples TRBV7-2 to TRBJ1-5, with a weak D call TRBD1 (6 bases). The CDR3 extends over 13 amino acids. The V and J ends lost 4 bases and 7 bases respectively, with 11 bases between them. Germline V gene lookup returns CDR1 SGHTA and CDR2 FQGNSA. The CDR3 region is CASSSERGQPQHF. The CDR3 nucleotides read TGTGCCAGCAGCTCCGAGAGGGGGCAGCCCCAGCATTTT.

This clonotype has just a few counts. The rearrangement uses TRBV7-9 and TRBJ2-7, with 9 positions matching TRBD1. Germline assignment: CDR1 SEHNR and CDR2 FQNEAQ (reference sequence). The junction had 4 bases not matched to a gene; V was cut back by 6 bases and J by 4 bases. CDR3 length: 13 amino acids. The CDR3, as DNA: TGTGCCAGCAGGGGAGGGACAGGGTACGAGCAGTACTTC. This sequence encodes CASRGGTGYEQYF.

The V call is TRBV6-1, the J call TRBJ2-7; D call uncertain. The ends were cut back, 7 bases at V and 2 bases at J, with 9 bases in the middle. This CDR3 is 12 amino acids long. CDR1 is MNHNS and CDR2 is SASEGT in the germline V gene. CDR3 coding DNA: TGTGCCAGCATAAACGGGCCCTACGAGCAGTACTTC. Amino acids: CASINGPYEQYF.